This T cell receptor beta chain was recovered during a study of CD8+CD57+ T cells in acquired aplastic anemia. Overall study: Each DNA sample taken from sorted CD4+ and CD8+ cells came to 3 to 3.5 ug on average. Healthy donors had, on average, about 9.9 million reads for their CD4+ cells.

This CDR3 comprises 16 residues. Germline V gene lookup returns CDR1 SGHRS and CDR2 YFSETQ. The V gene end was trimmed by 4 bases and the J gene end by 2 bases; junction bases not matched to a gene: 9. TCR beta VDJ and CDR3 profiling used genomic DNA as template. TCRdb recomputed calls from the reads with MiXCR, one row per CDR3 protein. The sample yields some 410,000 distinct CDR3 sequences, 55% to 75% seen once. The sequence came from a human donor in good health, serving as a control. Sequencing input: sorted CD4+, CD8+, or CD8+CD57+ T cells (not recorded which) from PBMCs. This sequence joins TRBV5-1 and TRBJ2-3; 8 bases align to TRBD1. CDR3 residues: CASSKDRVNTTDTQYF. In DNA form, the CDR3 reads TGCGCCAGCAGCAAGGACAGGGTCAACACCACAGATACGCAGTATTTT. Based on the CDR3 plus reference TRBV5-1 and TRBJ2-3, the full variable domain is KAGVTQTPRYLIKTRGQQVTLSCSPISGHRSVSWYQQTPGQGLQFLFEYFSETQRNKGNFPGRFSGRQFSNSRSEMNVSTLELGDSALYLCASSKDRVNTTDTQYFGPGTRLTVL.